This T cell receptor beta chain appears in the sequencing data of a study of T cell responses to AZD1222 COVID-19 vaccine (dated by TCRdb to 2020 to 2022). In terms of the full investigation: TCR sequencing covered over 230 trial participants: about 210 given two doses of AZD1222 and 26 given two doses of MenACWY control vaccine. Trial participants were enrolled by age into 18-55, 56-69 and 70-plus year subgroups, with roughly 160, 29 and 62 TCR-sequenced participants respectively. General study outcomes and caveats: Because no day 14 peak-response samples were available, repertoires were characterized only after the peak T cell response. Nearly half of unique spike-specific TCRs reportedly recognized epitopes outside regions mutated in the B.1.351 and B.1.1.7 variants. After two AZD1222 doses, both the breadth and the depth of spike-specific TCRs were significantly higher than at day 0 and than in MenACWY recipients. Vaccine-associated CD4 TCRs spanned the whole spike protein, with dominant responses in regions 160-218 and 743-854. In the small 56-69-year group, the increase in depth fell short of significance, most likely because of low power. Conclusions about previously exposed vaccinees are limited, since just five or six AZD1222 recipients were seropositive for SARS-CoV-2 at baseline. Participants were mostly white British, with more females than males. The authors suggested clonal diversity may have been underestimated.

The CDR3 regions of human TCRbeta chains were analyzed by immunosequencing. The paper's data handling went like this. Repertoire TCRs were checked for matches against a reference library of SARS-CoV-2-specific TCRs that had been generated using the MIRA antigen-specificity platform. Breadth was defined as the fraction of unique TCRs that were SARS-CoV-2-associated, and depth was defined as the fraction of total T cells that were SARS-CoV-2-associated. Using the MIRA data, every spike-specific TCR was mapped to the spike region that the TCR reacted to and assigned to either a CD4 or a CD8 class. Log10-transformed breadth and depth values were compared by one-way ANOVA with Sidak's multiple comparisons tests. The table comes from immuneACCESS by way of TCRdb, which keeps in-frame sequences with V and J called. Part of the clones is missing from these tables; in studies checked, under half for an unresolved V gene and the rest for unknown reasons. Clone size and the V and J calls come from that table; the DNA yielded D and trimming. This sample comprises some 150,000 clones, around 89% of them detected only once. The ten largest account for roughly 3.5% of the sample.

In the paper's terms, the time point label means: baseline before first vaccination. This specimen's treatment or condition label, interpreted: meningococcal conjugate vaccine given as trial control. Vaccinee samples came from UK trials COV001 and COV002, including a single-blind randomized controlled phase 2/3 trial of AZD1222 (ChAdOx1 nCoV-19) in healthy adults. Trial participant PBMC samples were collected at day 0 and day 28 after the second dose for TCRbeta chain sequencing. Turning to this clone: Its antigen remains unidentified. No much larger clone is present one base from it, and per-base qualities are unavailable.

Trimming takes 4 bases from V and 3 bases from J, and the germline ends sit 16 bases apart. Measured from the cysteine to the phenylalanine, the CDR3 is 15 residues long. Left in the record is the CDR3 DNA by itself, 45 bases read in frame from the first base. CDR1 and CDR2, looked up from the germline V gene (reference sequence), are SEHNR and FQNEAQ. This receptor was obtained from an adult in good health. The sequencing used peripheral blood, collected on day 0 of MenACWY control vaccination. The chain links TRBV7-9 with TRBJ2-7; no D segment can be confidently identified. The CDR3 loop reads CASSSSRRPGYEQYF. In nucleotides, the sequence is TGTGCCAGCAGCTCCTCTAGGCGGCCCGGCTACGAGCAGTACTTC.